Listed below are T cell receptor beta chains from one sample, sequenced in a study of a mutant IDH1 vaccine in newly diagnosed glioma. Libraries were prepared by immunoSEQ multiplex PCR; TCRdb keeps only in-frame clonotypes and omits some of them. Of tens of thousands of clones listed, 75% to 90% were seen once; the top ten hold roughly 2.4%. Sequenced here: PBMCs, sampled from a glioma patient treated with radiotherapy, temozolomide or both. The source is a man aged 35-49 years with glioma. Each CDR3 is given with its conserved first and last residue. A D gene is named only where the DNA matches it firmly. Rows give clone size only sometimes, using once, few, many, or a class for an expanded clone.

clone_size,j_call,v_call,d_call,cdr3_nt,cdr3_aa
-,TRBJ2-6,TRBV4-1,-,TGCGCCAGCAGCCAAGAATTGGGGGAACCTGGGGCCAACGTCCTGACTTTC,CASSQELGEPGANVLTF
-,TRBJ1-5,TRBV5-6,-,TGTGCCAGCAGCTTGGGGGGTCCCTATAGCAATCAGCCCCAGCATTTT,CASSLGGPYSNQPQHF
-,TRBJ1-5,TRBV21-1,-,TGTGCCAGCAGCAATCGCGGTAGCAATCAGCCCCAGCATTTT,CASSNRGSNQPQHF
-,TRBJ2-2,TRBV18,-,TGTGCCAGCTCAGCCGGAGGGATCGGGGAGCTGTTTTTT,CASSAGGIGELFF
-,TRBJ1-2,TRBV14,-,TGTGCCAGCAGCCCTAGGGTAATGGGCTATGGCTACACCTTC,CASSPRVMGYGYTF
-,TRBJ2-1,TRBV6-5,-,TGTGCCAGCAGGTACGGAGCGGAACTTCAGCAGTTCTTC,CASRYGAELQQFF
-,TRBJ1-2,TRBV5-1,-,TGCGCCAGCAGCTTGGACAGGGTAGCTAACTATGGCTACACCTTC,CASSLDRVANYGYTF
-,TRBJ1-1,TRBV27,-,TGTGCCAGCAGTCTCACGGGGGGTGTTCGCATGAACACTGAAGCTTTCTTT,CASSLTGGVRMNTEAFF
once,TRBJ2-1,TRBV4-2,-,TGTGCCAGCAGCCAAGGATGGACCTACAATGAGCAGTTCTTC,CASSQGWTYNEQFF
-,TRBJ1-1,TRBV9,TRBD1,TGTGCCAGCAGCATGGGACAGGGTGTGGAGGCTGAAGCTTTCTTT,CASSMGQGVEAEAFF
once,TRBJ1-1,TRBV5-1,-,TGCGCCAGCAGCTTGTTCGGCACTGAAGCTTTCTTT,CASSLFGTEAFF
-,TRBJ2-4,TRBV27,TRBD2,TGTGCCAGCTCCCCTTGGGGGAGGGCCGCCAAAAACATTCAGTACTTC,CASSPWGRAAKNIQYF
-,TRBJ2-2,TRBV11-2,-,TGTGCCAGCAGCACCGGGACCTGGAACACCGGGGAGCTGTTTTTT,CASSTGTWNTGELFF
-,TRBJ2-6,TRBV28,-,TGTGCCAGCAGTGTCCACAGCTCTGGGGCCAACGTCCTGACTTTC,CASSVHSSGANVLTF
-,TRBJ2-7,TRBV5-1,-,TGCGCCAGCAGCTATCCCTTGGGGCAGGGGACCTACGAGCAGTACTTC,CASSYPLGQGTYEQYF
-,TRBJ2-7,TRBV10-3,-,TGTGCCATCAGGGACTCTATGGGTGTGAGCGAGCAGTACTTC,CAIRDSMGVSEQYF
-,TRBJ2-7,TRBV6-5,-,TGTGCCAGCAGACCCCAGGGCGCGAAGGAGTACTTC,CASRPQGAKEYF
-,TRBJ2-2,TRBV11-2,-,TGTGCCAGCAGCCCTCTGAGTGCGAACACCGGGGAGCTGTTTTTT,CASSPLSANTGELFF
-,TRBJ1-1,TRBV29-1,-,TGCAGCGTTGTCGGTGGGGGTGAGAACACTGAAGCTTTCTTT,CSVVGGGENTEAFF
once,TRBJ2-7,TRBV9,-,TGTGCCAGCGGGGAAACCTACGAGCAGTACTTC,CASGETYEQYF